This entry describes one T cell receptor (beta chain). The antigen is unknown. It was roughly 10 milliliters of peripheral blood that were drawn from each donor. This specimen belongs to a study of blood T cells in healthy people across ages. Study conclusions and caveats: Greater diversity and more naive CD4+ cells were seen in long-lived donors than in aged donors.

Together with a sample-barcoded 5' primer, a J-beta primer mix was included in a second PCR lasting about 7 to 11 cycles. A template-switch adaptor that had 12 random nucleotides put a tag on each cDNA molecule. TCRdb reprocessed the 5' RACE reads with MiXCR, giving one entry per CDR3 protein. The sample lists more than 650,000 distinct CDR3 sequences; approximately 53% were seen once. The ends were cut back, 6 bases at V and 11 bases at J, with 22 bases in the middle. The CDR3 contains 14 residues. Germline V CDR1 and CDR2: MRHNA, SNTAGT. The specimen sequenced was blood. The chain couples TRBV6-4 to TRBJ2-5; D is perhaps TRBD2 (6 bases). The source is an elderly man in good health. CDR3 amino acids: CASSPVVGGGEQYF. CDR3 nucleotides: TGTGCCAGCAGCCCGGTGGTGGGGGGAGGTGAGCAGTACTTC.